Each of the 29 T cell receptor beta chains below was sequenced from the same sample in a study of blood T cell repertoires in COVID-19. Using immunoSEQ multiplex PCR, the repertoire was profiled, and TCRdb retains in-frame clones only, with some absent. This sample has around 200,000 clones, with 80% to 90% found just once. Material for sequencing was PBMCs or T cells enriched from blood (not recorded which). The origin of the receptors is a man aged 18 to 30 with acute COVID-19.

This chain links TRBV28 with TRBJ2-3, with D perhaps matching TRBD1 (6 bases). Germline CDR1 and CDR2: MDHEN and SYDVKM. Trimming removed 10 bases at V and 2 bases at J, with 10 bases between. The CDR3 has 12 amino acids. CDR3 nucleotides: TGTGCCATACAGGGCTCCACAGATACGCAGTATTTT. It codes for CAIQGSTDTQYF.

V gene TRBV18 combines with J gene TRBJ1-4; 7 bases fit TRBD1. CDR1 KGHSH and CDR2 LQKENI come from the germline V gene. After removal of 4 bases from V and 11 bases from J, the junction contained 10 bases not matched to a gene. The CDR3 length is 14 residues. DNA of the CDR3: TGTGCCAGCTCACTGACCGGGACAGATGGCAAACTGTTTTTT. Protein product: CASSLTGTDGKLFF.

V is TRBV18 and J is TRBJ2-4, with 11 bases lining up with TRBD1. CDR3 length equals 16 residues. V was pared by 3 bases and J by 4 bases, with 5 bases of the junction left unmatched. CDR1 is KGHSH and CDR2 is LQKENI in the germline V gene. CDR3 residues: CASSPGTGGRKNIQYF. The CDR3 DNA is TGTGCCAGCTCACCCGGGACAGGGGGGAGGAAAAACATTCAGTACTTC.

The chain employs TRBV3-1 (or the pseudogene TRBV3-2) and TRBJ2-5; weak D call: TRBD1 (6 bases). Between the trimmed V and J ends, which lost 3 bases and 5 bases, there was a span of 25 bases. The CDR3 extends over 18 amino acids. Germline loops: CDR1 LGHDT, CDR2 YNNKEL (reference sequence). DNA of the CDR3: TGTGCCAGCAGCCATCCTCCCCTGTCCGGGGCAGGGGAGGAGACCCAGTACTTC. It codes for CASSHPPLSGAGEETQYF.

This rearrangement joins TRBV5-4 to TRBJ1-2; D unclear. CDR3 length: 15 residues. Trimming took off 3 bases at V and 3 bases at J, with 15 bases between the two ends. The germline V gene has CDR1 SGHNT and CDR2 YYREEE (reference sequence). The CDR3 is CASSSLEEPYYGYTF. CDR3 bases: TGTGCCAGCAGCTCACTGGAGGAACCTTACTATGGCTACACCTTC.

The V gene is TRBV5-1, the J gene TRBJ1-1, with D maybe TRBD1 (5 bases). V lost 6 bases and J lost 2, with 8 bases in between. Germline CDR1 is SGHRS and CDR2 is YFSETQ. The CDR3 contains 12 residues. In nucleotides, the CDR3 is TGCGCCAGCATCGGACAAAACACTGAAGCTTTCTTT. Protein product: CASIGQNTEAFF.

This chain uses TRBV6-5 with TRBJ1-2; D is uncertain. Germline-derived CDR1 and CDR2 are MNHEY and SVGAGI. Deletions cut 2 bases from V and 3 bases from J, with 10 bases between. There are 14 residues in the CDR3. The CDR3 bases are TGTGCCAGCAGTTACGGTGTCATAGACTATGGCTACACCTTC. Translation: CASSYGVIDYGYTF.

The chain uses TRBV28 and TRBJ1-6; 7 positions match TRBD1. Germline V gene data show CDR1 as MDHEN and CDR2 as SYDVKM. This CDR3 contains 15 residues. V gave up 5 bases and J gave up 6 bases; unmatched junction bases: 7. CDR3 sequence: CASSQLGTANSPLHF. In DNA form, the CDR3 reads TGTGCCAGCAGTCAGCTCGGGACAGCTAATTCACCCCTCCACTTT.

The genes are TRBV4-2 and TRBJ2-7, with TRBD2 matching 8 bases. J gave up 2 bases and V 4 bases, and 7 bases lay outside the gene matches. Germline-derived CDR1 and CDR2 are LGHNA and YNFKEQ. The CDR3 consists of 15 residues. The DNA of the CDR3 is TGTGCCAGCAGCCCTCTGGCGGGAGGAACCTACGAGCAGTACTTC. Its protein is CASSPLAGGTYEQYF.

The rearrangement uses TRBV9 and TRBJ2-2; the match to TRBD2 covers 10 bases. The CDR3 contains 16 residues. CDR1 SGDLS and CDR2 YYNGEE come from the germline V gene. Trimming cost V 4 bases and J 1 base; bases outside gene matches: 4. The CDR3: CASSPRLAGNTGELFF. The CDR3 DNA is TGTGCCAGCAGCCCACGACTAGCGGGGAACACCGGGGAGCTGTTTTTT.

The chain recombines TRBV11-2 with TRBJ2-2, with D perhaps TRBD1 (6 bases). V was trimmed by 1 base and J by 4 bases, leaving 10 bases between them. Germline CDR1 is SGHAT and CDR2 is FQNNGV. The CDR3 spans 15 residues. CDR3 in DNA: TGTGCCAGCAGCTTAGTGACAGGAACCACCGGGGAGCTGTTTTTT. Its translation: CASSLVTGTTGELFF.

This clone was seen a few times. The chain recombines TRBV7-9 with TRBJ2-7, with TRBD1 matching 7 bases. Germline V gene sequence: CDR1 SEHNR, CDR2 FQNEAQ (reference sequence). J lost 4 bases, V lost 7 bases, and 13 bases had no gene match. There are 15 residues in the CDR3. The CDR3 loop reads CASTTIQGTTYEQYF. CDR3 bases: TGTGCCAGCACTACCATACAGGGGACAACTTACGAGCAGTACTTC.

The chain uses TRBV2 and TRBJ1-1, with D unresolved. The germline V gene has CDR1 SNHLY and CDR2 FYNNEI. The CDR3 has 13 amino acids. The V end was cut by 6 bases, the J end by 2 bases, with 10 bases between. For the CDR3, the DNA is TGTGCCAGCAGAACAGATTTTAACACTGAAGCTTTCTTT. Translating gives CASRTDFNTEAFF.

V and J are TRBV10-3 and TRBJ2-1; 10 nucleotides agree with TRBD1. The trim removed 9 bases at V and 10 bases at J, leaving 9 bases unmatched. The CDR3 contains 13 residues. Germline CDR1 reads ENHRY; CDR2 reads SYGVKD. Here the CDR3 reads CAILRDRGYEQFF. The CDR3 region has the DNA TGTGCCATTTTACGGGACAGGGGCTACGAGCAGTTCTTC.

The CDR3 loop reads CASSSFLGLYNEQFF. Here the CDR3 DNA reads TGTGCCAGCAGCTCATTCCTGGGACTATACAATGAGCAGTTCTTC. The rearrangement uses TRBV11-3 and TRBJ2-1; 7 bases map to TRBD2. CDR3 size: 15 residues. The V segment lost 4 bases and the J segment 4 bases; nucleotides outside the gene matches: 7. In germline, CDR1 is SGHNT, CDR2 YENEEA.

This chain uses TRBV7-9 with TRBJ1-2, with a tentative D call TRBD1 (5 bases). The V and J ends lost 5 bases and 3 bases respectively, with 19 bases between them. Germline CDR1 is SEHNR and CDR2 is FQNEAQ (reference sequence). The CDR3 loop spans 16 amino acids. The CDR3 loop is CASSPPFGRGHYGYTF. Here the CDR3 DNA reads TGTGCCAGCAGCCCACCATTTGGGAGGGGACACTATGGCTACACCTTC.

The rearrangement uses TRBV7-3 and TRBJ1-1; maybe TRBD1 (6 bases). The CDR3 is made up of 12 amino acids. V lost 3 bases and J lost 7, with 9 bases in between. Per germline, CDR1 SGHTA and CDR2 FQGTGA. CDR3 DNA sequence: TGTGCCAGCAGCTTCCCCAGGGGTGAAGCTTTCTTT. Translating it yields CASSFPRGEAFF.

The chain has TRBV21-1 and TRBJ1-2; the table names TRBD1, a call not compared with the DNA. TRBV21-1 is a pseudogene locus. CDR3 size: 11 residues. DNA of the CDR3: TGTGCCACCCTGTTGGGGCATGGCTACACCTTC. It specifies CATLLGHGYTF.

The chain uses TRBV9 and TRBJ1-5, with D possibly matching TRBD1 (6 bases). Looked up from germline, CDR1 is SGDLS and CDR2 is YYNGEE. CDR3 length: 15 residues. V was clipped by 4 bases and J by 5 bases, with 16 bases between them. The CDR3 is CASSPGVFGDQPQHF. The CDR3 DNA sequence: TGTGCCAGCAGCCCAGGGGTCTTCGGGGATCAGCCCCAGCATTTT. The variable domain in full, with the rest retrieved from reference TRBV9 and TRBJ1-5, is DSGVTQTPKHLITATGQRVTLRCSPRSGDLSVYWYQQSLDQGLQFLIQYYNGEERAKGNILERFSAQQFPDLHSELNLSSLELGDSALYFCASSPGVFGDQPQHFGDGTRLSIL.

CDR3 in DNA: TGTGCCAGCAGTGTCAGACAGGGGGCGATTTTTGGCTACACCTTC. This gives the protein CASSVRQGAIFGYTF. The chain combines TRBV28 with TRBJ1-2, with 10 bases matching TRBD1. Germline V gene sequence: CDR1 MDHEN, CDR2 SYDVKM. The CDR3 covers 15 residues. J lost 7 bases, V lost 5 bases, and 10 bases had no gene match.

The CDR3 region is CASSADSPSYNEQFF. CDR3 DNA: TGTGCCAGCAGCGCCGACTCCCCATCCTACAATGAGCAGTTCTTC. The V call is TRBV9, the J call TRBJ2-1; no clear D gene. CDR3 length equals 15 residues. The germline V gene encodes CDR1 SGDLS and CDR2 YYNGEE. The ends were cut back, 3 bases at V and 1 base at J, with 11 bases in the middle.

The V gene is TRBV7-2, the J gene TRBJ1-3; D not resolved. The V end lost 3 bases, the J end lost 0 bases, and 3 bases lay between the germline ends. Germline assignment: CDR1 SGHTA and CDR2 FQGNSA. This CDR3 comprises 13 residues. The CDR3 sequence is CASSFGSGNTIYF. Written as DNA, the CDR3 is TGTGCCAGCAGCTTCGGCTCTGGAAACACCATATATTTT. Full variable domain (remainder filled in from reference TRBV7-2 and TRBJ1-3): GAGVSQSPSNKVTEKGKDVELRCDPISGHTALYWYRQSLGQGLEFLIYFQGNSAPDKSGLPSDRFSAERTGGSVSTLTIQRTQQEDSAVYLCASSFGSGNTIYFGEGSWLTVV.

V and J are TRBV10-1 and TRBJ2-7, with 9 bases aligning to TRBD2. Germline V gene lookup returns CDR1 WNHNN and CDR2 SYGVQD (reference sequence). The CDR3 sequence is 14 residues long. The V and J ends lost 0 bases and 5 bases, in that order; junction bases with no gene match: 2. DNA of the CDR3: TGCGCCAGCAGTGAGTCAGCGGGAGGCGACGAGCAGTACTTC. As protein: CASSESAGGDEQYF.

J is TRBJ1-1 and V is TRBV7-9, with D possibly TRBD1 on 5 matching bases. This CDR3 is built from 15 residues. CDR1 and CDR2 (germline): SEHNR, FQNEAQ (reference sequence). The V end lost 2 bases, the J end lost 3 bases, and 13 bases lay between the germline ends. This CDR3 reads CASSLRGGGDTEAFF. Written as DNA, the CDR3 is TGTGCCAGCAGCTTACGGGGCGGGGGAGACACTGAAGCTTTCTTT.

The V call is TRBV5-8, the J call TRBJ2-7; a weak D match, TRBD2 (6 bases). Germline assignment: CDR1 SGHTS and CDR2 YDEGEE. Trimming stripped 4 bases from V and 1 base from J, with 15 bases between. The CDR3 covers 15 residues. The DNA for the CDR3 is TGTGCCAGCAGCGGCGTCGCAGGGAGGTCCTACGAGCAGTACTTC. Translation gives CASSGVAGRSYEQYF.

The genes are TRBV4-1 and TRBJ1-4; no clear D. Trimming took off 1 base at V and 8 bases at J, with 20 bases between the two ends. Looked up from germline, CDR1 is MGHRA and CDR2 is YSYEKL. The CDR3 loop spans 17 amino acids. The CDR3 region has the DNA TGCGCCAGCAGCCAAGGGCCCAGAGGTACGGGAGACGAAAAACTGTTTTTT. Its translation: CASSQGPRGTGDEKLFF.

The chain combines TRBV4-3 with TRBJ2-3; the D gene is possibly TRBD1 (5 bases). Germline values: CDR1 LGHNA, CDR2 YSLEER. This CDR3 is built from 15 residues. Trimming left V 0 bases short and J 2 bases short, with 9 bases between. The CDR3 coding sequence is TGCGCCAGCAGCCAAGAATTACAGGACACAGATACGCAGTATTTT. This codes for CASSQELQDTDTQYF.

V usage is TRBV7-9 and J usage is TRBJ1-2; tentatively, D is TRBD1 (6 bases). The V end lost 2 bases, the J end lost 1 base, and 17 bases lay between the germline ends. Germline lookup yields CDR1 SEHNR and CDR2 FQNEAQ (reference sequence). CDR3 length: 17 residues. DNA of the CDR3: TGTGCCAGCAGCTTATCAGGGGCAGGGCTGATTAACTATGGCTACACCTTC. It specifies CASSLSGAGLINYGYTF.

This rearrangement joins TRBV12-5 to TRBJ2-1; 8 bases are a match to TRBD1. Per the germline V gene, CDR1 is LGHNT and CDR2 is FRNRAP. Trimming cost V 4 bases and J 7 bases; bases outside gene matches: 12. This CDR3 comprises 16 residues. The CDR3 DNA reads TGTGCTAGTGGTTCCAAATACAGGGGGAGTTTTAATGAGCAGTTCTTC. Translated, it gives CASGSKYRGSFNEQFF.